Below, 32 T cell receptor beta chains from the same sample are listed, as sequenced in a study of blood T cells in healthy people across ages. Using a J-beta primer mix together with a sample-barcoded 5' primer, a second PCR was run for roughly 7 to 11 cycles. TCRdb processed the 5' RACE reads anew with MiXCR; each CDR3 protein has one entry. The repertoire holds around 1,100,000 distinct CDR3 sequences, with more than 30% as singletons. The specimen was blood. These TCRs come from a young man in good health.

The chain employs TRBV11-2 and TRBJ2-7; the D is unclear. This CDR3 is 14 amino acids long. V lost 7 bases, J lost 7 bases, and 20 bases lay in between. Per germline, CDR1 SGHAT and CDR2 FQNNGV. The CDR3 is CASTQVVGPDEQYF. The CDR3 DNA sequence: TGTGCCAGCACCCAGGTAGTGGGCCCCGATGAGCAGTACTTC.

This chain links TRBV20-1 with TRBJ1-4; a possible D gene is TRBD1 (6 bases). V was clipped by 0 bases and J by 6 bases, with 11 bases between them. Looked up from germline, CDR1 is DFQATT and CDR2 is SNEGSKA (reference sequence). This CDR3 contains 14 residues. Here the CDR3 reads CSARDMGADEKLFF. In nucleotides, the CDR3 is TGCAGTGCTAGAGATATGGGGGCCGATGAAAAACTGTTTTTT.

The DNA of the CDR3 is TGCAGCGTTGGCGGCCTGAGGAATGAAAAACTGTTTTTT. Protein product: CSVGGLRNEKLFF. The chain has TRBV29-1 and TRBJ1-4; D uncertain. This CDR3 is 13 amino acids long. Germline lookup yields CDR1 SQVTM and CDR2 ANQGSEA. Trimming pared 4 bases from V and 5 bases from J, leaving 11 bases between.

The gene calls are TRBV7-2 and TRBJ2-2; 10 bases map to TRBD2. This CDR3 has 12 amino acids. Germline V CDR1 and CDR2: SGHTA, FQGNSA. Germline trimming cut 5 bases from V and 13 bases from J; bases unmatched to any gene: 4. CDR3 region: CASSRLAGGLFF. The CDR3 nucleotides are TGTGCCAGCAGCAGACTAGCGGGTGGGCTGTTTTTT.

V is TRBV10-3 and J is TRBJ1-2; unclear D gene. There are 14 residues in the CDR3. V was clipped by 3 bases and J by 4 bases, with 12 bases between them. Germline V CDR1 and CDR2: ENHRY, SYGVKD. The CDR3 protein is CAISDPGLSYGYTF. CDR3 nucleotide sequence: TGTGCCATCAGTGATCCAGGTCTCTCCTATGGCTACACCTTC.

This chain uses TRBV6-6 with TRBJ2-7, with D perhaps matching TRBD1 (6 bases). The V and J ends lost 5 bases and 4 bases respectively, with 9 bases between them. CDR1 is MNHNY, CDR2 SVGAGI, per germline (reference sequence). The CDR3 runs 12 residues. The CDR3 sequence: CASSKTGYEQYF. The CDR3 DNA reads TGTGCCAGCAGTAAAACAGGGTACGAGCAGTACTTC.

This clonotype was seen only a few times. The V and J genes are TRBV12-5 and TRBJ1-1; 7 bases fit TRBD1. V lost 2 bases to trimming and J lost 1 base; unmatched junction nucleotides: 25. This CDR3 region has 22 residues. Germline V gene lookup returns CDR1 LGHNT and CDR2 FRNRAP. The CDR3 nucleotides read TGTGCTAGTGGTTTGACCGGGAAAGGGCACGAACAGGGGCCAACGGGGAACACTGAAGCTTTCTTT. This translates into CASGLTGKGHEQGPTGNTEAFF. Filled out from reference TRBV12-5 and TRBJ1-1, the complete variable domain reads DARVTQTPRHKVTEMGQEVTMRCQPILGHNTVFWYRQTMMQGLELLAYFRNRAPLDDSGMPKDRFSAEMPDATLATLKIQPSEPRDSAVYFCASGLTGKGHEQGPTGNTEAFFGQGTRLTVV.

The V gene is TRBV2, the J gene TRBJ1-1; D might be TRBD1 (6 bases). Germline V lookup: CDR1 SNHLY, CDR2 FYNNEI. Deletions cut 4 bases from V and 0 bases from J, with 15 bases between. This CDR3 region has 16 residues. CDR3 sequence: CASSGRAGALNTEAFF. CDR3 in DNA: TGTGCCAGCAGTGGGAGGGCAGGGGCCCTGAACACTGAAGCTTTCTTT.

Regarding this clonotype: An end of the junction does not agree with germline; a read error may underlie this. The rearrangement uses TRBV4-1 and TRBJ2-1; D possibly uses TRBD1 or TRBD2 (6 bases each). The CDR3 sequence is 16 residues long. The germline CDR1 and CDR2 sequences are MGHRA and YSYEKL. The CDR3 spells CASSKDDGGFGNEQFF. The CDR3 bases are TGCGCCAGCAGCAAAGATGACGGGGGCTTCGGGAATGAGCAGTTCTTC.

The rearrangement uses TRBV2 and TRBJ2-1; 9 nucleotides align to TRBD2. There are 13 residues in the CDR3. In germline, CDR1 is SNHLY, CDR2 FYNNEI. The trim removed 8 bases at V and 7 bases at J, leaving 6 bases unmatched. CDR3 nucleotide sequence: TGTGCCAGCGTCGGGACTAGCCAAAATGAGCAGTTCTTC. Translating gives CASVGTSQNEQFF.

The CDR3 DNA reads TGCGCCAGCAGCTCAAACGGACAGGACTACGAGCAGTACTTC. It specifies CASSSNGQDYEQYF. This sequence joins TRBV5-1 and TRBJ2-7, with 7 positions matching TRBD1. Losses at the gene ends were 3 bases for V and 3 bases for J; bases not matched to a gene: 6. CDR1 and CDR2 from the germline V gene are SGHRS and YFSETQ. The CDR3 totals 14 residues. The variable domain in full, with the rest retrieved from reference TRBV5-1 and TRBJ2-7, is KAGVTQTPRYLIKTRGQQVTLSCSPISGHRSVSWYQQTPGQGLQFLFEYFSETQRNKGNFPGRFSGRQFSNSRSEMNVSTLELGDSALYLCASSSNGQDYEQYFGPGTRLTVT.

This clonotype was detected only a few times. V gene TRBV29-1 combines with J gene TRBJ2-4; weak D call: TRBD1 (5 bases). Germline CDR1 and CDR2: SQVTM and ANQGSEA. V was pared by 0 bases and J by 3 bases, with 21 bases between. The CDR3 totals 18 residues. CDR3 bases: TGCAGCGTTGAAGATAATTCCAGGGCCAACTATGGCAAAAACATTCAGTACTTC. As protein: CSVEDNSRANYGKNIQYF.

This clonotype has more than one count but fewer than ten. The J gene is TRBJ2-1, the V gene TRBV5-3, with 7 positions matching TRBD1. TRBV5-3 carries the ORF label, with uncertain function. The CDR3 is made up of 14 amino acids. The trim removed 3 bases at V and 9 bases at J, leaving 9 bases unmatched. The CDR3 DNA sequence: TGTGCCAGAAGCTCGGGACAGATGTCCGCTGAGCAGTTCTTC. This encodes CARSSGQMSAEQFF.

This clonotype was found a few times. The rearrangement joins TRBV20-1 to TRBJ2-4; no clear D gene. Germline V gene sequence: CDR1 DFQATT, CDR2 SNEGSKA (reference sequence). This CDR3 has 15 residues. Deletions cut 1 base from V and 1 base from J, with 11 bases between. In DNA, the CDR3 is TGCAGTGCTAGAGCGCGGAACCTGGCCAAAAACATTCAGTACTTC. Translating gives CSARARNLAKNIQYF.

About this clonotype: This may be a read error: a much more frequent sequence differs by one nucleotide. J is TRBJ1-2 and V is TRBV2; D gene ambiguous. In germline, CDR1 is SNHLY, CDR2 FYNNEI. The length of the CDR3 is 13 residues. CDR3 in DNA: TGTGCCAGCAGTGAAGGGTATCACGACGGCTACAGCTTC. Translation: CASSEGYHDGYSF.

The rearrangement uses TRBV7-2 and TRBJ2-1; D ambiguous. This CDR3 spans 16 amino acids. The V end was cut by 4 bases, the J end by 8 bases, with 21 bases between. Germline V gives CDR1 SGHTA, CDR2 FQGNSA. CDR3 in DNA: TGTGCCAGCAGCTCCTACCCCGTGGAGAGCCAGGATGAGCAGTTCTTC. Translation gives CASSSYPVESQDEQFF.

This sequence joins TRBV5-1 and TRBJ1-5, with TRBD1 matching over 7 bases. The V and J ends lost 4 bases and 6 bases, in that order; junction bases with no gene match: 7. The CDR3 consists of 14 residues. Germline lookup yields CDR1 SGHRS and CDR2 YFSETQ. CDR3 nucleotides: TGCGCCAGCAGCCTCAACAGGGGTGGTCAGCCCCAGCATTTT. Translated, it gives CASSLNRGGQPQHF.

J is TRBJ2-3 and V is TRBV20-1; D may correspond to TRBD1 or TRBD2 (5 bases each). CDR3 size: 13 residues. Germline V gives CDR1 DFQATT, CDR2 SNEGSKA (reference sequence). The V gene lost 7 bases and the J gene lost 2 bases, with 13 bases spanning the gap. The DNA for the CDR3 is TGCAGTGTTCCGGGACGAGACACAGATACGCAGTATTTT. Amino acid sequence: CSVPGRDTDTQYF.

In this sample, this clonotype turned up once. The V and J genes are TRBV3-1 and TRBJ2-1; D gene uncertain. V lost 2 bases, J lost 1 base, and 15 bases lay in between. The germline V gene encodes CDR1 LGHDT and CDR2 YNNKEL (reference sequence). The CDR3 is 17 amino acids. Here the CDR3 DNA reads TGTGCCAGCAGCCAATCGCGGCCTGGGGTGTCCTACAATGAGCAGTTCTTC. This codes for CASSQSRPGVSYNEQFF.

In its sample, this clonotype was seen a few times. This chain uses TRBV2 with TRBJ2-3, with a weak D call TRBD2 (5 bases). This CDR3 spans 13 amino acids. The V and J ends lost 8 bases and 0 bases respectively, with 9 bases between them. Germline V gene data show CDR1 as SNHLY and CDR2 as FYNNEI. CDR3 nucleotide sequence: TGTGCCAGCCGGAGGATTAGCACAGATACGCAGTATTTT. Protein product: CASRRISTDTQYF.

This clonotype came up many times. The rearrangement links TRBV15 to TRBJ1-2; D is perhaps TRBD1 (5 bases). From germline, CDR1 is LNHNV and CDR2 YYDKDF (reference sequence). The CDR3 is 14 amino acids. V lost 1 base, J lost 7 bases, and 13 bases lay in between. The CDR3 region is CATSRVEQEGGYTF. The CDR3 bases are TGTGCCACCAGCAGAGTGGAACAGGAGGGTGGCTACACCTTC.

The chain joins TRBV12-3 or TRBV12-4 to TRBJ1-2; TRBD1 matches 10 bases. The CDR3 loop spans 15 amino acids. V trimming: 3 bases; J trimming: 7 bases; junction bases outside the gene matches: 8. CDR3 in DNA: TGTGCCAGCAGTTTCTATGAGGGACAGGGGTTTGGCTACACCTTC. As protein: CASSFYEGQGFGYTF.

The chain links TRBV6-5 to TRBJ1-1; D is unresolved. This CDR3 region has 14 residues. Trimming stripped 0 bases from V and 4 bases from J, with 9 bases between. The germline CDR1 and CDR2 sequences are MNHEY and SVGAGI. The CDR3 DNA follows: TGTGCCAGCAGTTACTCGATAGGTGGCACTGAAGCTTTCTTT. It codes for CASSYSIGGTEAFF.

This clonotype was counted only a few times. V gene TRBV20-1 combines with J gene TRBJ2-5; 9 nucleotides line up with TRBD2. The germline CDR1 and CDR2 sequences are DFQATT and SNEGSKA (reference sequence). The trim removed 7 bases at V and 5 bases at J, leaving 8 bases unmatched. This CDR3 has 13 amino acids. CDR3 protein: CSGEGGGAETQYF. As DNA, the CDR3 is TGCAGTGGTGAAGGCGGGGGGGCGGAGACCCAGTACTTC.

This chain uses TRBV19 with TRBJ1-1; D perhaps matches TRBD1 (6 bases). The CDR3 consists of 14 residues. CDR1 is LNHDA, CDR2 SQIVND, per germline (reference sequence). The ends were cut back, 3 bases at V and 4 bases at J, with 12 bases in the middle. This chain's CDR3 is CASSIQGTLTEAFF. CDR3 nucleotides: TGTGCCAGTAGTATCCAGGGGACACTCACTGAAGCTTTCTTT.

This clonotype was counted once. The chain couples TRBV7-9 to TRBJ2-7; 8 bases agree with TRBD1. With 6 bases clipped from V and 10 bases from J, the junction kept 8 bases outside the gene matches. CDR1 and CDR2 from the germline V gene are SEHNR and FQNEAQ (reference sequence). The CDR3 spans 12 residues. The CDR3 loop reads CASSLDRGDQYF. The DNA of the CDR3 is TGTGCCAGCAGTCTAGACAGGGGTGACCAGTACTTC.

J is TRBJ1-5 and V is TRBV5-1; 12 bases map to TRBD1. CDR1 is SGHRS and CDR2 is YFSETQ in the germline V gene. V lost 4 bases to trimming and J lost 5 bases; unmatched junction nucleotides: 7. The CDR3 totals 16 residues. This chain's CDR3 is CASSPGTGGVDQPQHF. The DNA of the CDR3 is TGCGCCAGCAGCCCAGGGACAGGGGGCGTGGATCAGCCCCAGCATTTT. The whole variable domain, filled in from reference TRBV5-1 and TRBJ1-5, reads KAGVTQTPRYLIKTRGQQVTLSCSPISGHRSVSWYQQTPGQGLQFLFEYFSETQRNKGNFPGRFSGRQFSNSRSEMNVSTLELGDSALYLCASSPGTGGVDQPQHFGDGTRLSIL.

This rearrangement joins TRBV9 to TRBJ1-2; weak D call: TRBD1 (6 bases). V gave up 4 bases and J gave up 13 bases, with 23 bases separating them. Germline V lookup: CDR1 SGDLS, CDR2 YYNGEE. The CDR3 sequence is 14 residues long. Here the CDR3 DNA reads TGTGCCAGCAGCCGTCGAGGGGGGGTGGAAGTCTCCACCTTC. Translated, it gives CASSRRGGVEVSTF.

Points on this clonotype: Mismatch with germline at one junction end may stem from a read error. The chain is built from TRBV6-6 and TRBJ2-1, with D perhaps TRBD2 (6 bases). The CDR3 spans 14 residues. Germline CDR1 and CDR2: MNHNY and SVGAGI (reference sequence). The CDR3 protein is CTSSLTTGEDEQFF. The CDR3 nucleotides read TGTACCAGCAGCCTCACGACGGGGGAGGACGAGCAGTTCTTC.

Notes on this clonotype: Likely a read error: the CDR3 ends without its conserved phenylalanine or tryptophan. The limits of the CDR3 on the DNA are not certain, so only TCRdb's listed CDR3 is given. The chain joins TRBV14 to TRBJ2-3; the table's TRBD1 call for D was not verified on the DNA. Germline V gene data show CDR1 as SGHDN and CDR2 as FVKESK. Including both end residues, the CDR3 is 15 amino acids long. The CDR3 sequence is CASSHWGRPTDTQLL.

The sample holds many counts of this clonotype. The chain has TRBV18 and TRBJ2-7, with no clear D. The germline V gene has CDR1 KGHSH and CDR2 LQKENI. Trimming shortened V by 8 bases and J by 2 bases, and 7 bases separated the two germline ends. The CDR3 runs 11 residues. CDR3 protein: CASSPAYEQYF. For the CDR3, the DNA is TGTGCCAGCAGTCCGGCCTACGAGCAGTACTTC.

To note about this clonotype: Just one base apart from a much larger clone, this may be a read error. The chain is built from TRBV7-9 and TRBJ2-7; D is undetermined. Trimming stripped 5 bases from V and 6 bases from J, with 14 bases between. Germline CDR1 and CDR2: SEHNR and FQNEAQ (reference sequence). CDR3 length: 13 residues. The CDR3 reads CASSQDPESEQYF. In DNA form, the CDR3 reads TGTGCCAGCAGCCAAGACCCAGAGTCCGAGCAGTACTTC.